This T cell receptor beta chain originates from a study of T cells in Graves' hyperthyroidism and ophthalmopathy. This clonotype appeared many times. Its antigen remains unknown. Using RNA transcripts as the source, TCR beta CDR3 regions were amplified. Using the HTBI primer set, a first-round RT-PCR was run on the TCR CDR3. TCRdb fed the multiplex PCR reads into MiXCR, producing one record per CDR3 protein. The sample includes hundreds of thousands of distinct CDR3 sequences, approximately 16% of them seen just once. Study conclusions and caveats: In blood, most of the thyroid clonotypes expanded above 0.001 were also present.

Germline assignment: CDR1 SGHAT and CDR2 FQNNGV. V lost 5 bases, J lost 0 bases, and 12 bases lay in between. This CDR3 has 15 amino acids. This clonotype was sampled from a woman aged 40 to 50 with Graves' ophthalmopathy. What was sequenced was blood. The J gene is TRBJ2-3, the V gene TRBV11-2; tentatively, D is TRBD2 (5 bases). The CDR3 DNA follows: TGTGCCAGCAGCGGAGCGGTAGTGAGCACAGATACGCAGTATTTT. Its translation: CASSGAVVSTDTQYF.